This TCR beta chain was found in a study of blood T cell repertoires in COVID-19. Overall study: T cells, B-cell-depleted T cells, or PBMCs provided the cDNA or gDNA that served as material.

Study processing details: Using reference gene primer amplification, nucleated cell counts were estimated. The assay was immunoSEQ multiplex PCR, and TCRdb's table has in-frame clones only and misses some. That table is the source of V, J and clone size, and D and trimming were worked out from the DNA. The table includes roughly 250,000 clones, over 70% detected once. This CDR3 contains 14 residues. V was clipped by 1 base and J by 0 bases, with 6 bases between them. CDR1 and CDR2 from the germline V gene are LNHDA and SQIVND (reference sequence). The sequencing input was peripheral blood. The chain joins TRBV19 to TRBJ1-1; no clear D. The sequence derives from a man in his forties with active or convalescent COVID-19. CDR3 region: CASSIGTVNTEAFF. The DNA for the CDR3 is TGTGCCAGTAGTATAGGTACGGTGAACACTGAAGCTTTCTTT.